Below, 13 T cell receptor beta chains from the same sample are listed, as sequenced in a study of blood T cell repertoires in COVID-19. The method was immunoSEQ multiplex PCR; TCRdb's version includes in-frame clones alone and lacks a portion of them. This table has approximately 250,000 clones, around 84% appearing once. Specimen: peripheral blood. Receptor source: a man in his forties who had recovered from COVID-19.

The genes are TRBV4-3 and TRBJ2-2; tentative D call: TRBD2 (6 bases). CDR3 size: 19 residues. Germline CDR1 reads LGHNA; CDR2 reads YSLEER. V was clipped by 1 base and J by 6 bases, with 24 bases between them. CDR3 DNA sequence: TGCGCCAGCAGCCAAGCCCGTTTTACTAGGGGACTGGTACCCGGGGAGCTGTTTTTT. Amino acid sequence: CASSQARFTRGLVPGELFF.

This clone occurred once. The V and J genes are TRBV4-3 and TRBJ2-1; TRBD2 aligns across 15 bases. Germline CDR1 and CDR2: LGHNA and YSLEER. This CDR3 is 15 amino acids long. With V trimmed by 4 bases and J by 7 bases, 2 bases remained unmatched. CDR3 coding DNA: TGCGCCAGCAGCCCAGGGACTAGCGGGGGGAATGAGCAGTTCTTC. As protein: CASSPGTSGGNEQFF.

This clone showed up just a few times. The sample carries other DNA sequences with the same CDR3. This chain links TRBV10-2 with TRBJ1-2, with 7 bases aligning to TRBD1. This CDR3 is 14 amino acids long. The trim removed 0 bases at V and 7 bases at J, leaving 5 bases unmatched. Germline V lookup: CDR1 WSHSY, CDR2 SAAADI. In nucleotides, the CDR3 is TGCGCCAGCAGTGAGTCTCGACAGGGCCTTGGCTACACCTTC. Translated: CASSESRQGLGYTF.

This chain connects TRBV7-2 to TRBJ2-2, with D unclear. This CDR3 contains 15 residues. Germline-derived CDR1 and CDR2 are SGHTA and FQGNSA. The V end was cut by 7 bases, the J end by 1 base, with 13 bases between. The CDR3 DNA is TGTGCCAGCACCGTTAGCTATTTGAACACCGGGGAGCTGTTTTTT. Amino acid sequence: CASTVSYLNTGELFF.

The chain combines TRBV11-2 with TRBJ1-4, with D possibly matching TRBD1 (6 bases). Germline-derived CDR1 and CDR2 are SGHAT and FQNNGV. V was cut by 5 bases and J by 5 bases, with 18 bases left in between. The CDR3 contains 16 residues. CDR3 sequence: CASSEGVQGWNEKLFF. The CDR3 DNA sequence: TGTGCCAGCAGCGAGGGGGTGCAGGGATGGAATGAAAAACTGTTTTTT.

The rearrangement joins TRBV6-5 to TRBJ2-2; the D gene is possibly TRBD1 (5 bases). The length of the CDR3 is 14 residues. The V and J ends lost 2 bases and 7 bases respectively, with 11 bases between them. Germline V CDR1 and CDR2: MNHEY, SVGAGI. CDR3 region: CASSYQGMSGELFF. CDR3 nucleotide sequence: TGTGCCAGCAGTTACCAGGGTATGAGCGGGGAGCTGTTTTTT.

The J gene is TRBJ2-7, the V gene TRBV5-6; maybe TRBD1 (6 bases). Germline V gene data show CDR1 as SGHDT and CDR2 as YYEEEE. V gave up 3 bases and J gave up 4 bases, with 11 bases separating them. This CDR3 is 13 amino acids long. The CDR3 nucleotides read TGTGCCAGCAGCTACGCAGGGGTATACGAGCAGTACTTC. Protein: CASSYAGVYEQYF.

The chain carries TRBV30 and TRBJ1-1; a possible D gene is TRBD1 (6 bases). Between the trimmed V and J ends, which lost 1 base and 11 bases, there was a span of 11 bases. Germline V gives CDR1 GTSNPN, CDR2 SVGIG (reference sequence). The CDR3 has 11 amino acids. In DNA, the CDR3 is TGTGCCTGGAGTGGGGGACAAGGGGCTTTCTTT. It is translated as CAWSGGQGAFF.

The chain combines TRBV18 with TRBJ1-5, with D possibly TRBD1 on 6 matching bases. The germline gives CDR1 KGHSH, CDR2 LQKENI. The CDR3 consists of 15 residues. V shed 3 bases and J shed 6 bases, with 15 bases lying between them. The CDR3 is CASSPRTGGGQPQHF. The CDR3 nucleotides read TGTGCCAGCTCACCCCGGACGGGGGGCGGTCAGCCCCAGCATTTT.

The V gene is TRBV7-8, the J gene TRBJ2-7; TRBD2 matches 11 bases. J was trimmed by 6 bases and V by 0 bases; bases with no gene match: 10. The germline V gene has CDR1 SGHVS and CDR2 FQNEAQ. The CDR3 consists of 17 residues. The chain's CDR3 is CASSLARILAGGAEQYF. CDR3 bases: TGTGCCAGCAGCTTAGCGCGTATTCTAGCGGGAGGAGCCGAGCAGTACTTC.

J is TRBJ2-7 and V is TRBV19; TRBD1 is a possible D gene (6 bases). Trimming pared 10 bases from V and 0 bases from J, leaving 13 bases between. Germline loops: CDR1 LNHDA, CDR2 SQIVND (reference sequence). CDR3 length equals 13 residues. The DNA for the CDR3 is TGTGCCATCGATGGGACATACTCCTACGAGCAGTACTTC. It encodes CAIDGTYSYEQYF. The variable domain in full, with the rest retrieved from reference TRBV19 and TRBJ2-7, is DGGITQSPKYLFRKEGQNVTLSCEQNLNHDAMYWYRQDPGQGLRLIYYSQIVNDFQKGDIAEGYSVSREKKESFPLTVTSAQKNPTAFYLCAIDGTYSYEQYFGPGTRLTVT.

V usage is TRBV4-1 and J usage is TRBJ1-2, with 12 nucleotides matching TRBD1. V was clipped by 4 bases and J by 8 bases; unmatched bases: 2. This CDR3 spans 13 amino acids. The germline V gene has CDR1 MGHRA and CDR2 YSYEKL. The CDR3 region has the DNA TGCGCCAGCAGCCTGGGACAGGGGGCAGGCTACACCTTC. Translating it yields CASSLGQGAGYTF.

The J gene is TRBJ2-2, the V gene TRBV7-2; possibly TRBD2 for D (6 bases). The CDR3 contains 14 residues. V was shortened by 2 bases and J by 6 bases, with 10 bases between the two germline ends. Germline-derived CDR1 and CDR2 are SGHTA and FQGNSA. The CDR3 loop is CASSLTGVAGELFF. The CDR3 DNA reads TGTGCCAGCAGCTTAACGGGGGTGGCCGGGGAGCTGTTTTTT.